The 11 T cell receptor beta chains presented below share a single source sample, sequenced in a study of blood T cell repertoires in COVID-19. Clones were read by immunoSEQ multiplex PCR, and TCRdb kept only the in-frame ones, dropping some. Altogether about 300,000 clones are present, approximately 89% being singletons, with the ten largest covering under 8%. Sample: peripheral blood. All receptors derive from a young woman who had recovered from COVID-19.

The CDR3 sequence: CASSVTTGGYEGQYF. The CDR3 coding sequence is TGTGCCAGCAGCGTAACGACAGGGGGTTACGAAGGGCAGTACTTC. This chain joins TRBV5-4 and TRBJ2-7, with 9 bases identical to TRBD1. V lost 4 bases and J lost 9; bases outside the gene matches: 14. CDR3 length equals 15 residues. The germline CDR1 and CDR2 sequences are SGHNT and YYREEE (reference sequence).

This clone showed up many times. V usage is TRBV5-1 and J usage is TRBJ1-1, with 7 bases lining up with TRBD1. The CDR3 loop spans 14 amino acids. Germline values: CDR1 SGHRS, CDR2 YFSETQ. The ends lost 3 bases at V and 1 base at J; junction bases unmatched: 3. CDR3 coding DNA: TGCGCCAGCAGCTGGACAGGATCGAACACTGAAGCTTTCTTT. Translating gives CASSWTGSNTEAFF. The full variable domain, completed using reference TRBV5-1 and TRBJ1-1, is KAGVTQTPRYLIKTRGQQVTLSCSPISGHRSVSWYQQTPGQGLQFLFEYFSETQRNKGNFPGRFSGRQFSNSRSEMNVSTLELGDSALYLCASSWTGSNTEAFFGQGTRLTVV.

The chain's CDR3 is CASSFLAYEQYF. The CDR3, as DNA: TGTGCCAGCAGTTTTTTAGCCTACGAGCAGTACTTC. The rearrangement joins TRBV28 to TRBJ2-7; D gene unclear. CDR1 MDHEN and CDR2 SYDVKM come from the germline V gene. V was clipped by 3 bases and J by 2 bases, with 5 bases between them. The CDR3 is made up of 12 amino acids.

The count of this clone is one. V gene TRBV7-2 combines with J gene TRBJ2-3; tentative D call: TRBD1 (7 bases). V gave up 10 bases and J gave up 0 bases, with 11 bases separating them. CDR1 SGHTA and CDR2 FQGNSA come from the germline V gene. The CDR3 consists of 13 residues. CDR3 amino acids: CAIQGGSTDTQYF. The CDR3 DNA reads TGTGCCATTCAGGGGGGTAGCACAGATACGCAGTATTTT.

The chain combines TRBV19 with TRBJ2-2, with TRBD1 as a possible D gene (5 bases). The CDR3 consists of 14 residues. Trimming shortened V by 5 bases and J by 0 bases, and 7 bases separated the two germline ends. Germline CDR1 LNHDA, CDR2 SQIVND (reference sequence). The CDR3 DNA is TGTGCCAGTAGTCTGACAGCGAACACCGGGGAGCTGTTTTTT. Translation gives CASSLTANTGELFF.

V is TRBV2 and J is TRBJ2-7; TRBD1 is a possible D gene (5 bases). CDR1 and CDR2 (germline): SNHLY, FYNNEI. The length of the CDR3 is 14 residues. V was trimmed by 4 bases and J by 2 bases, leaving 12 bases between them. In DNA, the CDR3 is TGTGCCAGCAGTGTCCAGGGAAGAACCTACGAGCAGTACTTC. It specifies CASSVQGRTYEQYF.

This chain links TRBV7-9 with TRBJ2-7; the match to TRBD1 covers 9 bases. The V gene's germline CDR1 is SEHNR and CDR2 FQNEAQ (reference sequence). V lost 4 bases, J lost 7 bases, and 11 bases stayed unmatched. CDR3 length: 15 residues. The CDR3 DNA follows: TGTGCCAGCAGCTACCCCCAGACAGGGGGTCATGAGCAGTACTTC. Protein: CASSYPQTGGHEQYF.

The CDR3 DNA reads as TGTGCCAGTTCGAGCGGGAGCTCTGGAAACACCATATATTTT. Its translation is CASSSGSSGNTIYF. V is TRBV9 and J is TRBJ1-3, with D unresolved. Germline loops: CDR1 SGDLS, CDR2 YYNGEE. The CDR3 has 14 amino acids. V lost 8 bases and J lost 0, with 12 bases in between.

The V call is TRBV7-3, the J call TRBJ1-2; 9 bases are shared with TRBD1. The CDR3 has 14 residues. V lost 8 bases and J lost 10; bases outside the gene matches: 14. CDR1 is SGHTA, CDR2 FQGTGA, per germline. Written as DNA, the CDR3 is TGTGCCAGCGGGACAGGGACAGCTTTTCAGGACTACACCTTC. Its translation is CASGTGTAFQDYTF. Full variable domain (remainder filled in from reference TRBV7-3 and TRBJ1-2): GAGVSQTPSNKVTEKGKYVELRCDPISGHTALYWYRQSLGQGPEFLIYFQGTGAADDSGLPNDRFFAVRPEGSVSTLKIQRTERGDSAVYLCASGTGTAFQDYTFGSGTRLTVV.

The rearrangement uses TRBV19 and TRBJ2-1; 11 nucleotides agree with TRBD2. V lost 5 bases to trimming and J lost 9 bases; unmatched junction nucleotides: 6. This CDR3 comprises 14 residues. Germline values: CDR1 LNHDA, CDR2 SQIVND (reference sequence). Here the CDR3 reads CASSETSGVGEQFF. The CDR3 DNA is TGTGCCAGTAGTGAGACTAGCGGGGTTGGTGAGCAGTTCTTC.

V usage is TRBV5-1 and J usage is TRBJ1-3; D gene unclear. The CDR3 has 15 amino acids. Germline CDR1 SGHRS, CDR2 YFSETQ. With 0 bases removed from V and 3 bases from J, the gap between germline ends came to 10 bases. The CDR3 region is CASSLGDNNGNTIYF. In DNA form, the CDR3 reads TGCGCCAGCAGCTTGGGAGATAATAATGGAAACACCATATATTTT.